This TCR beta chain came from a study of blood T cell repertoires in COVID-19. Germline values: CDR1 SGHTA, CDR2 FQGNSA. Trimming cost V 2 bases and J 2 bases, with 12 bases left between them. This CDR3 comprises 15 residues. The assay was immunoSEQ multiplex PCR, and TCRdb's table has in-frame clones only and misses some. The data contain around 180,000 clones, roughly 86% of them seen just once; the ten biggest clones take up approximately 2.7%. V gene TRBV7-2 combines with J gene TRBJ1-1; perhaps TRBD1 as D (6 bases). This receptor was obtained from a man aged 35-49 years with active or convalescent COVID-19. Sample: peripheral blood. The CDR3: CASSLYGTPNTEAFF. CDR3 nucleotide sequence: TGTGCCAGCAGCTTATATGGGACACCCAACACTGAAGCTTTCTTT.